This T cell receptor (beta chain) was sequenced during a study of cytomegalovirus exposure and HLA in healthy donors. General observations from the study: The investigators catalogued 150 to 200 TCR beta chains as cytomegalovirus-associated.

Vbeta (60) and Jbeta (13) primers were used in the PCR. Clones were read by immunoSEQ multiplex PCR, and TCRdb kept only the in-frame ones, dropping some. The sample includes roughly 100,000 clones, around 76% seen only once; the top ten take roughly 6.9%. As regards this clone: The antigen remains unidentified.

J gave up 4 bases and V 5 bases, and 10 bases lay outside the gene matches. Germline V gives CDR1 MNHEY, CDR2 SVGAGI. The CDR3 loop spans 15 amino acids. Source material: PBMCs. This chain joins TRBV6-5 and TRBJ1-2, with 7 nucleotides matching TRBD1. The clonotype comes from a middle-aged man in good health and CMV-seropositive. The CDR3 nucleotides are TGTGCCAGCAGTGGACCTCGGACAGGTAGCTATGGCTACACCTTC. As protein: CASSGPRTGSYGYTF.